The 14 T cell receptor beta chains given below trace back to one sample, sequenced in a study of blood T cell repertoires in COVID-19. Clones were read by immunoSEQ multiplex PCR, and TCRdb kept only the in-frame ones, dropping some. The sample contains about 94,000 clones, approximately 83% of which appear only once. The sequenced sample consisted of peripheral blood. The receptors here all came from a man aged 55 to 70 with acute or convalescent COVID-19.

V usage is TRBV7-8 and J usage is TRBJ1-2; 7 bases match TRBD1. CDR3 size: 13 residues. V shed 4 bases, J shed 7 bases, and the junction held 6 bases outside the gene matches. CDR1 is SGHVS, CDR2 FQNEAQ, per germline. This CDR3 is CASSSTGRSGYTF. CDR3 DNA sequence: TGTGCCAGCAGCTCGACAGGGCGTAGTGGCTACACCTTC.

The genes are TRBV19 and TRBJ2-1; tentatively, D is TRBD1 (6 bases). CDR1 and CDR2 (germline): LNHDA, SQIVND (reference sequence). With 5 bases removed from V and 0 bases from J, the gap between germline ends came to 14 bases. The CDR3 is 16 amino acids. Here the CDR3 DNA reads TGTGCCAGTAGTGCAGGGGTCGCGAGCTCCTACAATGAGCAGTTCTTC. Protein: CASSAGVASSYNEQFF.

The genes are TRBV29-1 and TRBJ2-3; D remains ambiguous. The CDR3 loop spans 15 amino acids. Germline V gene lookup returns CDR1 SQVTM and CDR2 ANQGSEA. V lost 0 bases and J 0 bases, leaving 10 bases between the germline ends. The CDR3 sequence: CSVEDRSVSTDTQYF. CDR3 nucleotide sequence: TGCAGCGTTGAAGATCGGTCGGTGAGCACAGATACGCAGTATTTT.

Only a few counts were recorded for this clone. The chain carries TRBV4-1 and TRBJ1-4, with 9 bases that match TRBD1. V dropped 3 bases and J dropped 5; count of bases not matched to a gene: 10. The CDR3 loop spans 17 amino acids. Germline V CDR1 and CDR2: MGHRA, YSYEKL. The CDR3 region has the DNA TGCGCCAGCAGCCAGGCCCGAAACAGGGGGCTGAATGAAAAACTGTTTTTT. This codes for CASSQARNRGLNEKLFF.

The CDR3 DNA reads TGTGCCAGCTCACCAAGTGGGGCTCCGTCTGGAAACACCATATATTTT. Encoded protein: CASSPSGAPSGNTIYF. The chain combines TRBV18 with TRBJ1-3, with a possible D match to TRBD1 (5 bases). This CDR3 contains 16 residues. The V end lost 2 bases, the J end lost 1 base, and 12 bases lay between the germline ends. Germline V CDR1 and CDR2: KGHSH, LQKENI. The variable domain in full, with the rest retrieved from reference TRBV18 and TRBJ1-3, is NAGVMQNPRHLVRRRGQEARLRCSPMKGHSHVYWYRQLPEEGLKFMVYLQKENIIDESGMPKERFSAEFPKEGPSILRIQQVVRGDSAAYFCASSPSGAPSGNTIYFGEGSWLTVV.

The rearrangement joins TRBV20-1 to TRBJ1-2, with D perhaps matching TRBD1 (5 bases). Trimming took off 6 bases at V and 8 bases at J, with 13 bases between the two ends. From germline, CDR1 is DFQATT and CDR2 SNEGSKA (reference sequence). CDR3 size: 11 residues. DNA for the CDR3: TGCAGTGCGGGGGGACTCGGGGGCTACACCTTC. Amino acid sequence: CSAGGLGGYTF.

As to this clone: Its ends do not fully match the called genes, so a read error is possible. The CDR3 loop reads CASSLGAGAGSF. CDR3 in DNA: TGTGCCAGCAGCTTAGGAGCAGGGGCCGGTAGTTTT. The chain is built from TRBV7-9 and TRBJ1-4; D possibly corresponds to TRBD1 (6 bases). CDR1 and CDR2 from the germline V gene are SEHNR and FQNEAQ (reference sequence). CDR3 length: 12 amino acids.

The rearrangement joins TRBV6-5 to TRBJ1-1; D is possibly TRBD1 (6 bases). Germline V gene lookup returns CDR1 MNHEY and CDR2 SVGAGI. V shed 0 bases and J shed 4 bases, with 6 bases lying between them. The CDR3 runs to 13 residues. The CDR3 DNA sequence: TGTGCCAGCAGTTACTCAGGGGGCACTGAAGCTTTCTTT. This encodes CASSYSGGTEAFF.

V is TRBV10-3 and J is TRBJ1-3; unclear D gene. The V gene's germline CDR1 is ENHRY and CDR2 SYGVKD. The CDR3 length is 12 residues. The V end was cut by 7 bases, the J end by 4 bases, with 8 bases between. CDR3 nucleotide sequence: TGTGCCATCAAGCGGGGAGGAAACACCATATATTTT. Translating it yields CAIKRGGNTIYF.

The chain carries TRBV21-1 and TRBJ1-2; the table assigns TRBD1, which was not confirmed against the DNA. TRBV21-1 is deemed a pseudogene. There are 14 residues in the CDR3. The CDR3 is CASSRQGVNYGYTF. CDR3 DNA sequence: TGTGCCAGCAGCCGACAGGGGGTGAACTATGGCTACACCTTC.

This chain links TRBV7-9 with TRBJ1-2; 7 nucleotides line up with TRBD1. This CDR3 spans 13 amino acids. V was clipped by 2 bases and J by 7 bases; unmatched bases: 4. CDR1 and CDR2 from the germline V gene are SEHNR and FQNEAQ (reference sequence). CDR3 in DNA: TGTGCCAGCAGCTTACTAGGGGGCTCTGGCTACACCTTC. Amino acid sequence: CASSLLGGSGYTF.

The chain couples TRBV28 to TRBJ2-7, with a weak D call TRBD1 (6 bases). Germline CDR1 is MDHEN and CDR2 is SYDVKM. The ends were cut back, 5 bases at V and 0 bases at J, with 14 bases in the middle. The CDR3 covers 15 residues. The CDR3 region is CASSAFDRSSYEQYF. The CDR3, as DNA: TGTGCCAGCAGTGCCTTCGACAGGAGCTCCTACGAGCAGTACTTC.

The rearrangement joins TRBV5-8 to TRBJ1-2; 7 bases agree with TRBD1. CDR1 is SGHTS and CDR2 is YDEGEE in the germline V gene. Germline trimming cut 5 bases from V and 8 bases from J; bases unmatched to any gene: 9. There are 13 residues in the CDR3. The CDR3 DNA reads TGTGCCAGCAGTTGGGACAGCCAGGCGGGCTACACCTTC. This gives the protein CASSWDSQAGYTF.

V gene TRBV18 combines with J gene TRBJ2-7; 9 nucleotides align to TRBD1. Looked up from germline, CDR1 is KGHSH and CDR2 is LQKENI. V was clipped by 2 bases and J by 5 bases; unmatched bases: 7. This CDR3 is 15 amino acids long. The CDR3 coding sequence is TGTGCCAGCTCACCAACGCAACAGGGGGCTCACGAGCAGTACTTC. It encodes CASSPTQQGAHEQYF.